This TCR beta chain was captured in a study of blood T cell repertoires in COVID-19. Study context: There were acute and convalescent COVID-19 samples, and they came from the United States, Italy and Spain. T cells, B-cell-depleted T cells, or PBMCs supplied cDNA or gDNA.

V lost 0 bases to trimming and J lost 1 base, with 7 bases between them. The germline gives CDR1 SGDLS, CDR2 YYNGEE. This CDR3 comprises 15 residues. Authors' methods: Reference gene primer amplification in the assay estimated nucleated cell counts. The repertoire was sequenced with immunoSEQ multiplex PCR; TCRdb's copy has only in-frame clones and lacks some. The V and J calls and clone size were taken over from that table, and D and trimming were inferred from the DNA. The sample includes 250,000 or so clones, 75% to 90% seen only once; the top ten take 4% to 5%. Material for sequencing was peripheral blood. The sequence came from a woman aged 40-49 years who had recovered from COVID-19. This chain connects TRBV9 to TRBJ2-2; D is possibly TRBD2 (5 bases). The CDR3 region has the DNA TGTGCCAGCAGCGTAGAACGGGGGAACACCGGGGAGCTGTTTTTT. Translation: CASSVERGNTGELFF.